The 27 T cell receptor beta chains presented below share a single source sample, sequenced in a study of radiotherapy plus CTLA-4 blockade in lung cancer. Here immunoSEQ multiplex PCR was the method, and the copy in TCRdb shows in-frame clones only, minus some. The table has some 74,000 clones, around 73% seen once. This sample comprised peripheral blood, obtained from a patient treated with radiotherapy plus ipilimumab. The receptors originated from a human donor with non-small cell lung cancer who had a complete response to radiotherapy plus ipilimumab.

Worth noting for this clone: The germline gene is not matched at one end of the junction; a read error may be the cause. The rearrangement uses TRBV5-6 and TRBJ1-6; the D gene is possibly TRBD1 (5 bases). The CDR3 loop spans 16 amino acids. Germline V gives CDR1 SGHDT, CDR2 YYEEEE. The CDR3 nucleotides read TGTGCCGGCAGCTTGGGGCCAGGCGAGTATGGATCACCCCTCCACTTT. It encodes CAGSLGPGEYGSPLHF.

V is TRBV9 and J is TRBJ2-5; D ambiguous. The CDR3 contains 15 residues. Trimming removed 0 bases from V and 5 bases from J, with 14 bases in between. Germline V gives CDR1 SGDLS, CDR2 YYNGEE. The CDR3 reads CASSVARSKWETQYF. In nucleotides, the CDR3 is TGTGCCAGCAGCGTAGCGCGGTCGAAATGGGAGACCCAGTACTTC.

This chain links TRBV4-1 with TRBJ2-7; D remains ambiguous. V gave up 3 bases and J gave up 4 bases, with 4 bases separating them. This CDR3 has 11 residues. Germline CDR1 reads MGHRA; CDR2 reads YSYEKL. The CDR3 sequence is CASSHLYEQYV. The CDR3 region has the DNA TGCGCCAGCAGCCACTTGTACGAGCAGTACGTC.

This clone is classed as medium-sized. The chain joins TRBV5-1 to TRBJ2-4, with D possibly being TRBD2 (6 bases). The germline V and J ends were trimmed by 2 bases and 4 bases, with 10 bases remaining between them. Germline V CDR1 and CDR2: SGHRS, YFSETQ. CDR3 length: 14 residues. This CDR3 is CASSLGLSKNIQYF. The CDR3 coding sequence is TGCGCCAGCAGCTTAGGACTATCAAAAAACATTCAGTACTTC.

The genes are TRBV15 and TRBJ1-2; 7 bases agree with TRBD1. Germline values: CDR1 LNHNV, CDR2 YYDKDF (reference sequence). The CDR3 spans 14 residues. The junction had 1 base not matched to a gene; V was cut back by 2 bases and J by 1 base. Here the CDR3 reads CATSRQGDNYGYTF. The DNA of the CDR3 is TGTGCCACCAGCAGACAGGGGGATAACTATGGCTACACCTTC.

The chain uses TRBV11-3 and TRBJ2-7, with D unclear. Germline CDR1 SGHNT, CDR2 YENEEA. The V and J ends lost 9 bases and 4 bases respectively, with 4 bases between them. The CDR3 length is 9 residues. The CDR3: CARSYEQYV. The DNA for the CDR3 is TGTGCCAGATCATACGAGCAGTACGTC.

The chain has TRBV18 and TRBJ2-2; TRBD2 agrees at 12 bases. Germline V gene data show CDR1 as KGHSH and CDR2 as LQKENI. There are 16 residues in the CDR3. Losses at the gene ends were 3 bases for V and 5 bases for J; bases not matched to a gene: 4. CDR3 sequence reads: CASSPRTSGETGELFF. Here the CDR3 DNA reads TGTGCCAGCTCACCCAGGACTAGCGGGGAAACCGGGGAGCTGTTTTTT.

The chain joins TRBV14 to TRBJ2-1, with D perhaps assigned TRBD1 or TRBD2 (6 bases each). The CDR3 is 15 amino acids. V shed 3 bases and J shed 7 bases, with 16 bases lying between them. Germline-derived CDR1 and CDR2 are SGHDN and FVKESK. CDR3 sequence (DNA): TGTGCCAGCAGCCACATCGACAGGACTACTAATGAGCAGTTCTTC. It codes for CASSHIDRTTNEQFF. Full variable domain (remainder filled in from reference TRBV14 and TRBJ2-1): EAGVTQFPSHSVIEKGQTVTLRCDPISGHDNLYWYRRVMGKEIKFLLHFVKESKQDESGMPNNRFLAERTGGTYSTLKVQPAELEDSGVYFCASSHIDRTTNEQFFGPGTRLTVL.

This clone came up once. This chain links TRBV5-6 with TRBJ2-1; 12 bases match TRBD2. Trimming took 1 base from V and 3 from J; bases not matched to a gene: 11. Germline loops: CDR1 SGHDT, CDR2 YYEEEE. The CDR3 has 19 residues. CDR3 in DNA: TGTGCCAGCAGCTTGAACTCGCGGCTAGCGGGAGGGCTCTACAATGAGCAGTTCTTC. Translated, it gives CASSLNSRLAGGLYNEQFF.

This rearrangement joins TRBV7-2 to TRBJ2-3, with D unresolved. With 1 base removed from V and 3 bases from J, the gap between germline ends came to 14 bases. From germline, CDR1 is SGHTA and CDR2 FQGNSA. The CDR3 runs to 16 residues. CDR3 amino acids: CASSLGLQASTDTQYF. CDR3 in DNA: TGTGCCAGCAGCTTAGGACTCCAAGCGTCAACAGATACGCAGTATTTT. Looking up the rest from reference TRBV7-2 and TRBJ2-3 gives the full variable domain: GAGVSQSPSNKVTEKGKDVELRCDPISGHTALYWYRQSLGQGLEFLIYFQGNSAPDKSGLPSDRFSAERTGGSVSTLTIQRTQQEDSAVYLCASSLGLQASTDTQYFGPGTRLTVL.

The CDR3 loop is CASSEGTGGKNIQYF. The CDR3 DNA reads as TGTGCCAGCAGTGAAGGTACAGGGGGCAAAAACATTCAGTACTTC. The V and J genes are TRBV6-1 and TRBJ2-4, with 8 bases fitting TRBD1. With 1 base clipped from V and 3 bases from J, the junction kept 2 bases outside the gene matches. This CDR3 contains 15 residues. Germline V gene lookup returns CDR1 MNHNS and CDR2 SASEGT.

This clone has a handful of counts. The chain joins TRBV30 to TRBJ2-1; the D is unclear. Deletions cut 2 bases from V and 9 bases from J, with 11 bases between. This CDR3 region has 12 residues. Germline CDR1 GTSNPN, CDR2 SVGIG (reference sequence). The CDR3 sequence: CAWSIRLAEQFF. CDR3 nucleotide sequence: TGTGCCTGGAGTATCCGTTTGGCTGAGCAGTTCTTC.

The chain carries TRBV7-2 and TRBJ1-1; 10 nucleotides match TRBD1. The CDR3 has 14 residues. Germline V gene data show CDR1 as SGHTA and CDR2 as FQGNSA. Germline trimming cut 4 bases from V and 7 bases from J; bases unmatched to any gene: 6. The CDR3 region has the DNA TGTGCCAGCAGCTGGAGACAGGGGGCGGTTGAAGCTTTCTTT. It yields the protein CASSWRQGAVEAFF.

V usage is TRBV19 and J usage is TRBJ1-3; TRBD1 is a possible D gene (6 bases). V was clipped by 8 bases and J by 0 bases, with 14 bases between them. Germline lookup yields CDR1 LNHDA and CDR2 SQIVND (reference sequence). This CDR3 region has 15 residues. DNA for the CDR3: TGTGCCAGTGGAGGGGGGGCGAGCTCTGGAAACACCATATATTTT. Its protein is CASGGGASSGNTIYF.

The chain joins TRBV5-5 to TRBJ2-2, with TRBD1 matching over 8 bases. CDR1 and CDR2 (germline): SGHKS, YYEKEE (reference sequence). The CDR3 has 15 amino acids. The junction had 5 bases not matched to a gene; V was cut back by 3 bases and J by 4 bases. CDR3 sequence: CASSWGTGITGELFF. The CDR3, as DNA: TGTGCCAGCAGCTGGGGGACAGGAATCACCGGGGAGCTGTTTTTT.

This chain links TRBV9 with TRBJ2-3, with TRBD2 matching 7 bases. The germline V gene has CDR1 SGDLS and CDR2 YYNGEE. Trimming took 0 bases from V and 6 from J; bases not matched to a gene: 10. The CDR3 totals 16 residues. The CDR3 DNA is TGTGCCAGCAGCGTAGAAGGCGGGAGCGGTGGTGATACGCAGTATTTT. Protein product: CASSVEGGSGGDTQYF. The full variable domain, its missing parts supplied by reference TRBV9 and TRBJ2-3, is DSGVTQTPKHLITATGQRVTLRCSPRSGDLSVYWYQQSLDQGLQFLIQYYNGEERAKGNILERFSAQQFPDLHSELNLSSLELGDSALYFCASSVEGGSGGDTQYFGPGTRLTVL.

The chain recombines TRBV6-5 with TRBJ2-7, with no clear D. The CDR3 length is 11 residues. Germline V gives CDR1 MNHEY, CDR2 SVGAGI. V lost 2 bases and J 4 bases, leaving 3 bases between the germline ends. The CDR3 nucleotides read TGTGCCAGCAGTTACAAGTACGAGCAGTACGTC. Its protein product is CASSYKYEQYV.

In its sample, this clone was seen a few times. The chain employs TRBV28 and TRBJ2-4; D unclear. Trimming removed 6 bases from V and 6 bases from J, with 18 bases in between. The CDR3 length is 15 residues. Germline CDR1 is MDHEN and CDR2 is SYDVKM. The CDR3 DNA is TGTGCCAGCAGCCCCGGCTCCGTTGGTAGAAACATTCAGTACTTC. Its translation is CASSPGSVGRNIQYF.

This clone was seen a handful of times. The V gene is TRBV19, the J gene TRBJ1-2, with 8 bases lining up with TRBD1. CDR3 length: 13 residues. Germline CDR1 reads LNHDA; CDR2 reads SQIVND (reference sequence). V lost 9 bases, J lost 2 bases, and 5 bases stayed unmatched. For the CDR3, the DNA is TGTGCCAGCGGACAGGGTTGGAACTATGGCTACACCTTC. Translated, it gives CASGQGWNYGYTF.

The V and J genes are TRBV7-8 and TRBJ2-1; no reliable D call. The CDR3 is 15 residues long. Trimming removed 1 base at V and 9 bases at J, with 16 bases between. Germline V gene data show CDR1 as SGHVS and CDR2 as FQNEAQ. CDR3 nucleotides: TGTGCCAGCAGCTTAGTTGGAGTGGTTACGGGTGAGCAGTTCTTC. Amino acid sequence: CASSLVGVVTGEQFF.

CDR3 sequence (DNA): TGCAGCTCTCGACCGGGACAGGGGGCCGAGGGCTACACCTTC. Protein sequence: CSSRPGQGAEGYTF. V and J are TRBV29-1 and TRBJ1-2; 12 positions agree with TRBD1. Germline CDR1 and CDR2: SQVTM and ANQGSEA. The CDR3 runs 14 residues. The V gene end was trimmed by 8 bases and the J gene end by 8 bases; junction bases not matched to a gene: 12.

This sequence joins TRBV14 and TRBJ1-3; D unresolved. This CDR3 is built from 15 residues. Trimming left V 4 bases short and J 4 bases short, with 14 bases between. Germline V lookup: CDR1 SGHDN, CDR2 FVKESK. CDR3 sequence: CASSLGGNGGNTIYF. The CDR3 nucleotides are TGTGCCAGCAGCCTTGGAGGGAACGGAGGAAACACCATATATTTT.

The rearrangement joins TRBV30 to TRBJ2-5; 12 bases agree with TRBD2. Germline values: CDR1 GTSNPN, CDR2 SVGIG (reference sequence). The CDR3 length is 14 residues. With V trimmed by 5 bases and J by 5 bases, 6 bases remained unmatched. In nucleotides, the CDR3 is TGTGCCTGGTCTAGCGGGAGGGCCTGGGAGACCCAGTACTTC. Encoded protein: CAWSSGRAWETQYF.

This chain joins TRBV11-2 and TRBJ2-3, with 11 positions matching TRBD1. V was clipped by 8 bases and J by 7 bases; unmatched bases: 11. Germline V CDR1 and CDR2: SGHAT, FQNNGV. The CDR3 loop spans 15 amino acids. This CDR3 reads CASSKDGQGAHTQYF. The CDR3 coding sequence is TGTGCCAGCTCCAAGGACGGACAGGGGGCCCATACGCAGTATTTT.

The chain carries TRBV23-1 and TRBJ2-7, with no clear D. TRBV23-1 is flagged as an ORF with uncertain function. The CDR3 consists of 10 residues. CDR3 protein: CASSRSGWDV. The CDR3 nucleotides read TGCGCCAGCAGTCGGTCCGGATGGGACGTC.

The rearrangement joins TRBV6-6 to TRBJ2-2; D remains ambiguous. V dropped 1 base and J dropped 3 bases, with 9 bases sitting between them. This CDR3 has 15 amino acids. The germline CDR1 and CDR2 sequences are MNHNY and SVGAGI (reference sequence). CDR3 in DNA: TGTGCCAGCAGTTACTTAAGGGCGGACACCGGGGAGCTGTTTTTT. Protein sequence: CASSYLRADTGELFF.

The genes are TRBV6-1 and TRBJ1-4, with D hard to call. Trimming pared 2 bases from V and 7 bases from J, leaving 11 bases between. The CDR3 is 14 amino acids. Per germline, CDR1 MNHNS and CDR2 SASEGT. In nucleotides, the CDR3 is TGTGCCAGCAGTGAAACCCGAGGCAGTGAAAAACTGTTTTTT. This sequence encodes CASSETRGSEKLFF.